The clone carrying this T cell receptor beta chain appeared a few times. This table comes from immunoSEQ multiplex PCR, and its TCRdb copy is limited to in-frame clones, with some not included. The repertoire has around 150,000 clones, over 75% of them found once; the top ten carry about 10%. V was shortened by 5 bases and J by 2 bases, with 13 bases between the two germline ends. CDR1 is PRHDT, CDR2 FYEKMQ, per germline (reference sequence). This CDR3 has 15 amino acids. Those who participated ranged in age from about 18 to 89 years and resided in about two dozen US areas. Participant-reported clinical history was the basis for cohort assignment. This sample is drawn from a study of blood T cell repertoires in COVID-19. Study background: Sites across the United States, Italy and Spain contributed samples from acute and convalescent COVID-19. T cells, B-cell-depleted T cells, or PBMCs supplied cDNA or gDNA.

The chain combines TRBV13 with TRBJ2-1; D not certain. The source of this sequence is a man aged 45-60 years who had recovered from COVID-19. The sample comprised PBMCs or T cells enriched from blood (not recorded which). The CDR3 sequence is CASSPLGPTYNEQFF. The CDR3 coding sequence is TGTGCCAGCAGCCCACTTGGTCCTACCTACAATGAGCAGTTCTTC.